What follows are 3 T cell receptor beta chains derived from one specimen sequenced in a study of T cell responses to AZD1222 COVID-19 vaccine. The repertoire was sequenced with immunoSEQ multiplex PCR; TCRdb's copy has only in-frame clones and lacks some. This table holds about 120,000 clones, about nine tenths found once. The input for sequencing was peripheral blood, taken on day 0 of AZD1222 vaccination. These receptors were collected from an adult in good health.

The chain is built from TRBV5-4 and TRBJ1-1, with D maybe TRBD1 (6 bases). The V end was cut by 0 bases, the J end by 4 bases, with 10 bases between. Germline V gives CDR1 SGHNT, CDR2 YYREEE (reference sequence). CDR3 length equals 14 residues. The CDR3 loop is CASSLGGASTEAFF. The CDR3 DNA sequence: TGTGCCAGCAGCTTGGGGGGGGCCAGCACTGAAGCTTTCTTT.

J is TRBJ2-1 and V is TRBV5-1; 7 bases agree with TRBD2. The germline V gene has CDR1 SGHRS and CDR2 YFSETQ. Trimming removed 4 bases from V and 8 bases from J; junction bases left unmatched: 12. This CDR3 has 15 amino acids. For the CDR3, the DNA is TGCGCCAGCAGCGATGGGACTACCGGTTTCCATGAGCAGTTCTTC. This codes for CASSDGTTGFHEQFF.

This rearrangement joins TRBV2 to TRBJ1-4, with D tentatively TRBD1 (6 bases). Germline V gene sequence: CDR1 SNHLY, CDR2 FYNNEI. This CDR3 is built from 13 residues. V was trimmed by 7 bases and J by 4 bases, leaving 10 bases between them. CDR3 in DNA: TGTGCCAGCAACAGGGTTATTAATGAAAAACTGTTTTTT. This sequence encodes CASNRVINEKLFF.